These 31 T cell receptor beta chains were sequenced from one sample in a study of glioma-infiltrating T cells after dendritic cell vaccination. Sequenced by immunoSEQ multiplex PCR; TCRdb stores in-frame clones only, minus some. Of fewer than 40,000 clones listed, over 90% are singletons. Sequencing used blood, obtained before dendritic cell vaccination. Receptor source: a human donor with glioblastoma.

This clone is a singleton in its sample. The chain uses TRBV29-1 and TRBJ2-7; D might be TRBD2 (6 bases). The CDR3 has 12 amino acids. The germline gives CDR1 SQVTM, CDR2 ANQGSEA. Trimming shortened V by 7 bases and J by 1 base, and 11 bases separated the two germline ends. This CDR3 reads CSARRGSYEQYF. CDR3 DNA: TGCAGCGCCCGCCGGGGGTCCTACGAGCAGTACTTC.

The chain carries TRBV18 and TRBJ2-5, with 7 bases identical to TRBD2. The J call may be incorrect, as the DNA end agrees better with TRBJ2-7. The CDR3 totals 13 residues. Germline loops: CDR1 KGHSH, CDR2 LQKENI. CDR3: CASSPGGGLEQYF. The CDR3 DNA sequence: TGTGCCAGCTCACCGGGGGGGGGTCTCGAGCAGTACTTC.

The chain carries TRBV4-1 and TRBJ1-5; no clear D. CDR1 MGHRA and CDR2 YSYEKL come from the germline V gene. CDR3 length: 14 residues. Trimming cost V 1 base and J 6 bases, with 10 bases left between them. DNA of the CDR3: TGCGCCAGCAGCCAAGTACCGCGAGGTCAGCCCCAGCATTTT. This sequence encodes CASSQVPRGQPQHF.

The chain combines TRBV19 with TRBJ2-3; D might be TRBD1 (6 bases). This CDR3 is 13 amino acids long. CDR1 and CDR2 (germline): LNHDA, SQIVND (reference sequence). V lost 6 bases and J 3 bases, leaving 10 bases between the germline ends. The CDR3 sequence: CASRLGATDTQYF. Written as DNA, the CDR3 is TGTGCCAGTAGGTTGGGGGCAACAGATACGCAGTATTTT.

V gene TRBV13 combines with J gene TRBJ2-7, with 7 bases fitting TRBD1. Per germline, CDR1 PRHDT and CDR2 FYEKMQ (reference sequence). This CDR3 is 14 amino acids long. Losses at the gene ends were 7 bases for V and 0 bases for J; bases not matched to a gene: 6. CDR3 residues: CASTERQGSYEQYF. The CDR3 bases are TGTGCCAGCACCGAAAGACAGGGCTCCTACGAGCAGTACTTC.

The chain couples TRBV11-2 to TRBJ1-2; the D gene is possibly TRBD1 (5 bases). Trimming left V 5 bases short and J 4 bases short, with 14 bases between. The CDR3 is made up of 14 amino acids. Per the germline V gene, CDR1 is SGHAT and CDR2 is FQNNGV. CDR3 in amino acids: CASSPSTDGYGYTF. DNA of the CDR3: TGTGCCAGCAGCCCATCGACAGACGGCTATGGCTACACCTTC.

The V and J genes are TRBV11-2 and TRBJ1-2, with 11 bases identical to TRBD1. CDR1 and CDR2 (germline): SGHAT, FQNNGV. Trimming removed 1 base from V and 1 base from J; junction bases left unmatched: 5. The CDR3 runs to 17 residues. CDR3 bases: TGTGCCAGCAGCTTAGGGACAGGGGGCTTGGGTAACTATGGCTACACCTTC. The encoded protein is CASSLGTGGLGNYGYTF.

This chain links TRBV6-5 with TRBJ1-6; the D is unclear. V was cut by 0 bases and J by 7 bases, with 13 bases left in between. This CDR3 region has 16 residues. The V gene's germline CDR1 is MNHEY and CDR2 SVGAGI. DNA for the CDR3: TGTGCCAGCAGTTACTCCATCAGTACCAACAATTCACCCCTCCACTTT. Encoded protein: CASSYSISTNNSPLHF.

A remark on this clone: Relative to the germline gene, one junction end is altered; a read error may explain this. The chain uses TRBV6-1 and TRBJ2-5; D gene ambiguous. The CDR3 has 15 amino acids. Germline V gene sequence: CDR1 MNHNS, CDR2 SASEGT. CDR3 coding DNA: TGTGCCAGCAGTGAAGTCCGCACGTACCAGGAGACCCAGTACTTC. This codes for CASSEVRTYQETQYF.

The chain couples TRBV5-1 to TRBJ2-3, with D unclear. Between the trimmed V and J ends, which lost 2 bases and 8 bases, there was a span of 6 bases. The CDR3 is 11 amino acids. CDR1 and CDR2 (germline): SGHRS, YFSETQ. The CDR3 sequence is CASSLRGTQYF. In DNA, the CDR3 is TGCGCCAGCAGCTTACGAGGTACGCAGTATTTT.

J is TRBJ1-2 and V is TRBV7-8; possibly TRBD1 for D (5 bases). V lost 5 bases and J lost 1, with 8 bases in between. Germline V gene data show CDR1 as SGHVS and CDR2 as FQNEAQ. The CDR3 is made up of 13 amino acids. CDR3 nucleotide sequence: TGTGCCAGCAGCCCCGACAGTAACTATGGCTACACCTTC. Residues: CASSPDSNYGYTF.

This clone occurred once. The chain carries TRBV12-5 and TRBJ1-3; no firm D call. The germline V gene encodes CDR1 LGHNT and CDR2 FRNRAP. CDR3 length equals 14 residues. V lost 4 bases and J 3 bases, leaving 10 bases between the germline ends. This CDR3 reads CASGSGEVGNTIYF. CDR3 DNA sequence: TGTGCTAGTGGTTCTGGGGAGGTTGGAAACACCATATATTTT.

CDR3 in amino acids: CASSLEVRGQNHGYTF. For the CDR3, the DNA is TGCGCCAGCAGCTTGGAAGTCAGAGGACAAAACCATGGCTACACCTTC. The chain carries TRBV5-1 and TRBJ1-2; D may be TRBD1 (5 bases). Per the germline V gene, CDR1 is SGHRS and CDR2 is YFSETQ. The CDR3 consists of 16 residues. V was pared by 0 bases and J by 6 bases, with 18 bases between.

The J gene is TRBJ2-7, the V gene TRBV6-1; TRBD2 matches at 7 bases. CDR3 length equals 14 residues. The V and J ends lost 2 bases and 4 bases, in that order; junction bases with no gene match: 5. The V gene's germline CDR1 is MNHNS and CDR2 SASEGT. CDR3 bases: TGTGCCAGCAGTGAATGGGGGAGGGGATACGAGCAGTACTTC. It codes for CASSEWGRGYEQYF.

This clone was seen a few times. The CDR3 coding sequence is TGTGCCAGCAGTGAAGCGCTGATAGCCCTCCACTTT. Translated: CASSEALIALHF. The J gene is TRBJ1-6, the V gene TRBV6-1; no clear D gene. In germline, CDR1 is MNHNS, CDR2 SASEGT. The ends were cut back, 0 bases at V and 14 bases at J, with 8 bases in the middle. The CDR3 is made up of 12 amino acids.

Comments on this clone: This specimen includes other DNA sequences encoding the same CDR3. This sequence joins TRBV6-4 and TRBJ1-6, with D unresolved. The CDR3 is made up of 13 amino acids. V was clipped by 6 bases and J by 4 bases, with 7 bases between them. From germline, CDR1 is MRHNA and CDR2 SNTAGT. The CDR3 sequence: CASRRDYNSPLHF. The CDR3 DNA sequence: TGTGCCAGCAGGAGGGATTATAATTCACCCCTCCACTTT.

DNA of the CDR3: TGCAGTGCCCCGGGTGATGGCGAGCAGTACTTC. Translating it yields CSAPGDGEQYF. V is TRBV20-1 and J is TRBJ2-7; D not certain. Trimming shortened V by 6 bases and J by 6 bases, and 12 bases separated the two germline ends. The CDR3 covers 11 residues. Per germline, CDR1 DFQATT and CDR2 SNEGSKA (reference sequence).

The V and J genes are TRBV20-1 and TRBJ2-5; D gene ambiguous. V was trimmed by 6 bases and J by 5 bases, leaving 10 bases between them. The CDR3 covers 11 residues. Germline CDR1 reads DFQATT; CDR2 reads SNEGSKA (reference sequence). CDR3 nucleotide sequence: TGCAGTGCCCTTACTCGGGAGACCCAGTACTTC. This sequence encodes CSALTRETQYF.

The chain uses TRBV15 and TRBJ2-2, with a tentative D call TRBD1 (6 bases). CDR1 is LNHNV, CDR2 YYDKDF, per germline (reference sequence). Trimming cost V 0 bases and J 1 base, with 12 bases left between them. The CDR3 is 17 residues long. This CDR3 is CATSRDPPRGNTGELFF. As DNA, the CDR3 is TGTGCCACCAGCAGAGATCCCCCCAGGGGGAACACCGGGGAGCTGTTTTTT.

This clone showed up just once. This chain joins TRBV14 and TRBJ2-7, with D possibly matching TRBD2 (6 bases). Trimming took 3 bases from V and 2 from J, leaving 11 bases between them. The CDR3 is made up of 14 amino acids. CDR1 and CDR2 (germline): SGHDN, FVKESK. CDR3 sequence reads: CASSQGGSPYEQYF. CDR3 DNA: TGTGCCAGCAGCCAGGGGGGATCGCCCTACGAGCAGTACTTC.

The genes are TRBV6-5 and TRBJ2-7; 7 nucleotides agree with TRBD1. The CDR3 extends over 14 amino acids. Trimming cost V 2 bases and J 4 bases; bases outside gene matches: 5. Germline V lookup: CDR1 MNHEY, CDR2 SVGAGI. The CDR3 spells CASSYGDSRYEQYF. DNA for the CDR3: TGTGCCAGCAGTTACGGGGACAGCCGTTACGAGCAGTACTTC.

The chain recombines TRBV5-4 with TRBJ2-7, with 10 bases matching TRBD1. The CDR3 spans 15 residues. The germline CDR1 and CDR2 sequences are SGHNT and YYREEE (reference sequence). V was pared by 4 bases and J by 4 bases, with 8 bases of the junction left unmatched. Here the CDR3 DNA reads TGTGCCAGCAGCCTCCCCGGGACAGGGGTTTACGAGCAGTACTTC. This encodes CASSLPGTGVYEQYF.

The rearrangement uses TRBV6-1 and TRBJ2-6; D might be TRBD2 (6 bases). Germline CDR1 is MNHNS and CDR2 is SASEGT. The CDR3 runs to 20 residues. V was shortened by 1 base and J by 2 bases, with 21 bases between the two germline ends. The CDR3 region has the DNA TGTGCCAGCAGTGAAGGGCGGGGTCTGGGATCGTACGCTGGGGCCAACGTCCTGACTTTC. Translating it yields CASSEGRGLGSYAGANVLTF.

The gene calls are TRBV2 and TRBJ1-2; 7 bases map to TRBD1. The J segment lost 7 bases and the V segment lost 9 bases, leaving 14 bases of the junction unmatched. The germline V gene has CDR1 SNHLY and CDR2 FYNNEI. The CDR3 runs to 14 residues. CDR3 sequence: CASPPPGGGRGYTF. For the CDR3, the DNA is TGTGCCAGTCCGCCCCCAGGGGGAGGTCGTGGCTACACCTTC. The whole variable domain, filled in from reference TRBV2 and TRBJ1-2, reads EPEVTQTPSHQVTQMGQEVILRCVPISNHLYFYWYRQILGQKVEFLVSFYNNEISEKSEIFDDQFSVERPDGSNFTLKIRSTKLEDSAMYFCASPPPGGGRGYTFGSGTRLTVV.

The chain is built from TRBV5-1 and TRBJ2-5; 7 bases line up with TRBD1. V was pared by 3 bases and J by 5 bases, with 13 bases of the junction left unmatched. Germline CDR1 and CDR2: SGHRS and YFSETQ. CDR3 length: 16 amino acids. CDR3 loop: CASSWTRQGSLETQYF. The CDR3 nucleotides read TGCGCCAGCAGCTGGACTCGACAGGGTAGCTTGGAGACCCAGTACTTC. Looking up the rest from reference TRBV5-1 and TRBJ2-5 gives the full variable domain: KAGVTQTPRYLIKTRGQQVTLSCSPISGHRSVSWYQQTPGQGLQFLFEYFSETQRNKGNFPGRFSGRQFSNSRSEMNVSTLELGDSALYLCASSWTRQGSLETQYFGPGTRLLVL.

The V call is TRBV5-6, the J call TRBJ2-7; D is ambiguous. This CDR3 contains 14 residues. V was pared by 0 bases and J by 0 bases, with 7 bases between. From germline, CDR1 is SGHDT and CDR2 YYEEEE. Written as DNA, the CDR3 is TGTGCCAGCAGCTTGGGGGCGATCTCCTACGAGCAGTACTTC. Encoded protein: CASSLGAISYEQYF.

This clone has just one count. The chain couples TRBV23-1 to TRBJ1-2; the D gene is possibly TRBD1 (6 bases). TRBV23-1 is treated as an ORF (open reading frame) with a function not yet certain. The CDR3 covers 13 residues. V was shortened by 2 bases and J by 8 bases, with 12 bases between the two germline ends. The CDR3: CASSQNRVSGYTF. CDR3 sequence (DNA): TGCGCCAGCAGTCAAAACAGGGTGTCGGGCTACACCTTC.

J is TRBJ2-7 and V is TRBV5-4, with D perhaps TRBD1 (5 bases). The CDR3 extends over 13 amino acids. Trimming removed 4 bases at V and 0 bases at J, with 8 bases between. Germline CDR1 reads SGHNT; CDR2 reads YYREEE (reference sequence). The CDR3 loop is CASSGQGSYEQYF. The CDR3, as DNA: TGTGCCAGCAGCGGGCAGGGCTCCTACGAGCAGTACTTC.

This clone was detected only once. This chain joins TRBV11-2 and TRBJ2-3, with TRBD2 identical over 13 bases. The CDR3 is 15 amino acids. Germline assignment: CDR1 SGHAT and CDR2 FQNNGV. With V trimmed by 2 bases and J by 5 bases, 1 base remained unmatched. CDR3 sequence (DNA): TGTGCCAGCAGCTTAAGACTAGCGGGGGGAGATACGCAGTATTTT. Translating it yields CASSLRLAGGDTQYF.

The chain carries TRBV14 and TRBJ1-3; no definite D call. The CDR3 runs to 16 residues. Germline V CDR1 and CDR2: SGHDN, FVKESK. The V end was cut by 5 bases, the J end by 7 bases, with 21 bases between. CDR3 protein: CASSVALRLEWNTIYF. The CDR3 coding sequence is TGTGCCAGCAGCGTCGCTTTACGCTTGGAGTGGAACACCATATATTTT.

The chain uses TRBV19 and TRBJ2-7; 8 bases line up with TRBD1. CDR3 length: 16 residues. Germline-derived CDR1 and CDR2 are LNHDA and SQIVND (reference sequence). The V and J ends lost 6 bases and 3 bases, in that order; junction bases with no gene match: 13. CDR3: CASSDRGGGVIYEQYF. DNA of the CDR3: TGTGCCAGTAGCGACAGGGGTGGAGGGGTTATCTACGAGCAGTACTTC. The whole variable domain, remainder taken from reference TRBV19 and TRBJ2-7, is DGGITQSPKYLFRKEGQNVTLSCEQNLNHDAMYWYRQDPGQGLRLIYYSQIVNDFQKGDIAEGYSVSREKKESFPLTVTSAQKNPTAFYLCASSDRGGGVIYEQYFGPGTRLTVT.